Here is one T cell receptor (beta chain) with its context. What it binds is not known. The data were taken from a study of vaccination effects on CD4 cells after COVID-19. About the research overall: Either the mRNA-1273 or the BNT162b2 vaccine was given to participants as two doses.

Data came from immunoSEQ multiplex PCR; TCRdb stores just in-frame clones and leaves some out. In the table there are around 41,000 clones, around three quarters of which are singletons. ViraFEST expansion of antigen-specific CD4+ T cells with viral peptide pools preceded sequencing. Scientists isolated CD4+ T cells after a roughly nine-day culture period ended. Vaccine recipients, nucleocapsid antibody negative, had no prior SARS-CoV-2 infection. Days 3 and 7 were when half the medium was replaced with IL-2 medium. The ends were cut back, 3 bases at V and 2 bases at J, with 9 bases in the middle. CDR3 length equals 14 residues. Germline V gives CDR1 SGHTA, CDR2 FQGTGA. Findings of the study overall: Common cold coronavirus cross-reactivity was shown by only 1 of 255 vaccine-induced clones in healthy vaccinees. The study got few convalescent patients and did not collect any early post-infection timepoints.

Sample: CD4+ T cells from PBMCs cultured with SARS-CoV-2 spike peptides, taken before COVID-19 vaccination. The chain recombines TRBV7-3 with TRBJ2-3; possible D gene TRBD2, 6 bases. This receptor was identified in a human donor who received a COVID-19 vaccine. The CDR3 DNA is TGTGCCAGCAGCTTTAGCGGACACACAGATACGCAGTATTTT. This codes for CASSFSGHTDTQYF. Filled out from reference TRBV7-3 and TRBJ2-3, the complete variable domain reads GAGVSQTPSNKVTEKGKYVELRCDPISGHTALYWYRQSLGQGPEFLIYFQGTGAADDSGLPNDRFFAVRPEGSVSTLKIQRTERGDSAVYLCASSFSGHTDTQYFGPGTRLTVL.